This TCR beta chain was obtained from a study of blood T cells in healthy people across ages. Study outcomes and limitations: Researchers deemed the diversity estimates from one million T cells underestimates.

Primers used in a second PCR of roughly 6 to 11 cycles were a sample-barcoded 5' primer and a J-beta primer mix. Per sample, CDR3-containing paired-end reads numbered at least 3 million. TCRdb passed the 5' RACE reads through MiXCR, listing each CDR3 protein once. This table holds roughly 680,000 distinct CDR3 sequences, 49% found once. Of note for this clonotype: The antigen remains unidentified.

The germline gives CDR1 LGHDT, CDR2 YNNKEL (reference sequence). Trimming cost V 4 bases and J 7 bases; bases outside gene matches: 13. This CDR3 contains 16 residues. PBMCs numbering at least 6.5 million were isolated per sample. The chain couples TRBV3-1 to TRBJ2-5, with 9 bases that match TRBD2. The sample consisted of blood. The TCR sequence derives from a woman aged 55-70 years in good health. The CDR3, as DNA: TGTGCCAGCAGCCCAAGGGGCCTAGCGGGAACAGGGACCCAGTACTTC. This gives the protein CASSPRGLAGTGTQYF.